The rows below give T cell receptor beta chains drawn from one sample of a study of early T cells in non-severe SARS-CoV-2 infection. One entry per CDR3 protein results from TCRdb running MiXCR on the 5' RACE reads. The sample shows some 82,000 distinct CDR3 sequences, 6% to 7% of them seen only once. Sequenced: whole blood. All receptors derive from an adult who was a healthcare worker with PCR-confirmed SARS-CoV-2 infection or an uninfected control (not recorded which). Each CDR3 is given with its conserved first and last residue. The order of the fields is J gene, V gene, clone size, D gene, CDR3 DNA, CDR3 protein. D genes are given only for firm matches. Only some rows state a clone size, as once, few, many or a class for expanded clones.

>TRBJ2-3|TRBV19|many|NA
TGTGCCAGTAGTATCGCTAGAGGAGATACGCAGTATTTT
CASSIARGDTQYF
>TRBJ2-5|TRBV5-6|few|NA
TGTGCCAGCAGCCCGGACGCGTTTGGCGAGACCCAGTACTTC
CASSPDAFGETQYF
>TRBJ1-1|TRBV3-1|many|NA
TGTGCCAGCAGCCAAGATCCGGGTGGAGTCACTGAAGCTTTCTTT
CASSQDPGGVTEAFF
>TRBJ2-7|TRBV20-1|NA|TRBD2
TGCAGTGCTAGAGTGGCTAGCGGGAGTTACGAGCAGTACTTC
CSARVASGSYEQYF
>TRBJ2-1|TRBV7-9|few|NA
TGTGCCAGCAGCCAAACCCGGACGTACTACAATGAGCAGTTCTTC
CASSQTRTYYNEQFF
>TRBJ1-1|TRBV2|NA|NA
TGTGCCAGCAGTTCGGACAGTAACACTGAAGCTTTCTTT
CASSSDSNTEAFF
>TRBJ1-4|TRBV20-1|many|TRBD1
TGCAGTGCTAGAGGCCCGGACAGGGGGCAGAATGAAAAACTGTTTTTT
CSARGPDRGQNEKLFF
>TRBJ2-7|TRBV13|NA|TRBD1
TGTGCCAGCAGCTTCGCCGGGACAGGGGGCGAGCAGTACTTC
CASSFAGTGGEQYF
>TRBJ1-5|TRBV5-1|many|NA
TGCGCCAGCAGCGCCGTGGGGGGCACTTGGCCCCAGCATTTT
CASSAVGGTWPQHF
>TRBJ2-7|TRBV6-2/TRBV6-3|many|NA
TGTGCCAGCAGTTACCTGGGAATCGAGCAGTACTTC
CASSYLGIEQYF
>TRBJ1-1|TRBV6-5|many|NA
TGTGCCAGCAGTTACGGGGGGGTCAACACTGAAGCTTTCTTT
CASSYGGVNTEAFF
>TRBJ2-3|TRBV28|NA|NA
TGTGCCAGCAGTTTATTTTCTACTTCGAGCCCAGATACGCAGTATTTT
CASSLFSTSSPDTQYF
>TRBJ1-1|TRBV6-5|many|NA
TGTGCCAGCAGTTACTCGAAATCAGGAAACACTGAAGCTTTCTTT
CASSYSKSGNTEAFF
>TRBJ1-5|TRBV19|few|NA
TGTGCCAGTAGCCCAGCGGGACGGACCACCCAGCATTTT
CASSPAGRTTQHF
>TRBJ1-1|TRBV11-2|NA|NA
TGTGCCAGCAGCATTAAAATGAACACTGAAGCTTTCTTT
CASSIKMNTEAFF
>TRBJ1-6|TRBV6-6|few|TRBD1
TGTGCCAGCAGTCGCGGGACAGAGAATAATTCACCCCTCCACTTT
CASSRGTENNSPLHF
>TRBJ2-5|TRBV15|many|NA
TGTGCCACCAGCAGAGGTTCGCGTGTATCAGGGACCCAAGAGACCCAGTACTTC
CATSRGSRVSGTQETQYF
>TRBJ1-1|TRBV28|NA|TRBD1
TGTGCCAGCAGTCTTACAGGGGGCGACTACACTGAAGCTTTCTTT
CASSLTGGDYTEAFF
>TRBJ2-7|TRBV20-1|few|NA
TGCAGTGCTAGGAGGGTGGGGTCCAACTACGAGCAGTACTTC
CSARRVGSNYEQYF
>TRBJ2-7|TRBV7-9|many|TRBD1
TGTGCCAGCAGCTTAGGGTCGACAGGGAAGAACTACGAGCAGTACTTC
CASSLGSTGKNYEQYF
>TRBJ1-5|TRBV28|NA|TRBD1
TGTGCCAGCAGCCCTCCGAGGGGGGGACAGCTCAATCAGCCCCAGCATTTT
CASSPPRGGQLNQPQHF
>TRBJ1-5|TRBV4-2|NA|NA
TGTGCCAGCAGCCAAGATGTTTATCGAGATGGGGACAATCAGCCCCAGCATTTT
CASSQDVYRDGDNQPQHF
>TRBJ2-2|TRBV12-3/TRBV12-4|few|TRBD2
TGTGCCAGCAGTTTAGCGCAGATAGCGGGAGTCCCCGGGGAGCTGTTTTTT
CASSLAQIAGVPGELFF
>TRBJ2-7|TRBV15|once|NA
TGTGCCACCAGCAGAGGCCGGGAGAGGCCGTACGAGCAGTACTTC
CATSRGRERPYEQYF
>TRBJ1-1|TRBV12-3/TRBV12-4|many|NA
TGTGCCAGCAGCCTGAAGATGAACACTGAAGCTTTCTTT
CASSLKMNTEAFF
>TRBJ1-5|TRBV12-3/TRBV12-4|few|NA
TGTGCCAGCAGTTCGGGCAGGGAGATAAGCAATCAGCCCCAGCATTTT
CASSSGREISNQPQHF
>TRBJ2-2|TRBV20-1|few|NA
TGCAGTGCTAGGTCGGGCAGGGTAGCCACCGGGGAGCTGTTTTTT
CSARSGRVATGELFF
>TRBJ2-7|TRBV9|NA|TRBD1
TGTGCCAGCAGCTCGGGACAGACCTACGAGCAGTACTTC
CASSSGQTYEQYF
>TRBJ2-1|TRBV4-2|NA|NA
TGTGCCAGCAGCCAAGATCAGGGTCTCTACAATGAGCAGTTCTTC
CASSQDQGLYNEQFF
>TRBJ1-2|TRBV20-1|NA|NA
TGCAGTGCTAGACCGGGGGGCGGGTATGGCTACACCTTC
CSARPGGGYGYTF
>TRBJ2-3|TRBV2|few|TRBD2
TGTGCCAGCAGGGTGACTAGCGGGAGATGGGGCACAGATACGCAGTATTTT
CASRVTSGRWGTDTQYF
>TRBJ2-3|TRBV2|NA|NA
TGTGCCAGCGCCCCCAACCGGGATACGCAGTATTTT
CASAPNRDTQYF
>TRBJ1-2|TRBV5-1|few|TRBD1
TGCGCCAGCAGCCCTGGTAAGACAGGGTTCGATGGCTACACCTTC
CASSPGKTGFDGYTF
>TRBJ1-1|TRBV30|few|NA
TGTGCCTGGAGTGACCTTGGGAGTACTGAAGCTTTCTTT
CAWSDLGSTEAFF
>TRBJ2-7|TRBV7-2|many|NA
TGTGCCAGCAGCGAAAAATACGAGCAGTACTTC
CASSEKYEQYF
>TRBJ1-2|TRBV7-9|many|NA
TGTGCCAGCAGCTTAGATTCACAGGGCCCCACCTATGGCTACACCTTC
CASSLDSQGPTYGYTF
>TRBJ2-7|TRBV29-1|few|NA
TGCAGCGTTGGCCAGAGCCGCTCCTACGAGCAGTACTTC
CSVGQSRSYEQYF
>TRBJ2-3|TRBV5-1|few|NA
TGCGCCAGCAGCCCAGGACAGATTACTAGCACAGATACGCAGTATTTT
CASSPGQITSTDTQYF
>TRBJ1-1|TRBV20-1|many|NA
TGCAGTGCTAGAGATACAGCACTCAGGAACACTGAAGCTTTCTTT
CSARDTALRNTEAFF
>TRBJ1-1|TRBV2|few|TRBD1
TGTGCCAGCAGCGGGGACAGGGTAAGGGGTATGAACACTGAAGCTTTCTTT
CASSGDRVRGMNTEAFF
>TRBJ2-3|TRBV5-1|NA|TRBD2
TGCGCCAGCAGCTTCACCGCGGGGGGCGGGGCAGATACGCAGTATTTT
CASSFTAGGGADTQYF
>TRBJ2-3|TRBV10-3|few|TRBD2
TGTGCCATCAGACCATCCCCGGGACTAGCGGGGGGAGATACGCAGTATTTT
CAIRPSPGLAGGDTQYF
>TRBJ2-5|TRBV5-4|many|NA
TGTGCCAGCAGCACGACAGAGTTCGGGACCCAGTACTTC
CASSTTEFGTQYF
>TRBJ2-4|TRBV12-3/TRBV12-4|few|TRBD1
TGTGCCAGCAGTAGAGACAGGGGTTCCAAAAACATTCAGTACTTC
CASSRDRGSKNIQYF
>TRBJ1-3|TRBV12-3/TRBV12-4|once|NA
TGTGCCAGCAGTTTAAGGGACACCATATATTTT
CASSLRDTIYF